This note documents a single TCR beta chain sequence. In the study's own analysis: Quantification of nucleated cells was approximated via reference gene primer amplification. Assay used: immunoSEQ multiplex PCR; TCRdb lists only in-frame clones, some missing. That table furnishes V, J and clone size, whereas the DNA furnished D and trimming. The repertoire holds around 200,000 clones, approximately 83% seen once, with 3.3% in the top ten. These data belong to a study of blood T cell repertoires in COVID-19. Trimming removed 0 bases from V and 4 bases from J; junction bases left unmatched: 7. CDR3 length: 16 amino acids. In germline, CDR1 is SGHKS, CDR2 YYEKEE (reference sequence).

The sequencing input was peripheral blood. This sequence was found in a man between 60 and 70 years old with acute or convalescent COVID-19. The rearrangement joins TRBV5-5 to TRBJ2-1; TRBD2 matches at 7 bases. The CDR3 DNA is TGTGCCAGCAGCTTGGGTTCGCAGCGGGGTTACAATGAGCAGTTCTTC. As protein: CASSLGSQRGYNEQFF.